Given below is one T cell receptor (beta chain) in context. Antigen specificity is unknown. The sample comes from a study of T cell responses to AZD1222 COVID-19 vaccine. Overall study results and limits: Spike-wide vaccine-associated CD4 TCRs dominated at 160-218 and 743-854. After two AZD1222 doses, spike-specific TCR breadth and depth rose versus day 0.

CDR1 is LNHDA, CDR2 SQIVND, per germline (reference sequence). This CDR3 contains 17 residues. V lost 7 bases, J lost 0 bases, and 16 bases lay in between. Generated by immunoSEQ multiplex PCR, the TCRdb table keeps only in-frame clones and is missing some. The sample includes around 99,000 clones, 91% of them seen just once. The chain uses TRBV19 and TRBJ2-6, with D tentatively TRBD1 (6 bases). The clonotype comes from an adult in good health. The sequences come from peripheral blood, collected on day 0 of AZD1222 vaccination. CDR3: CASIRRGSYSGANVLTF. In DNA, the CDR3 is TGTGCCAGTATTCGCAGGGGATCCTACTCTGGGGCCAACGTCCTGACTTTC.